The T cell receptor beta chain described here comes from a study of T cell responses to AZD1222 COVID-19 vaccine (dated by TCRdb to the early 2020s). Regarding the research as a whole: A total of just over 230 trial participants underwent TCR sequencing, of whom about 210 had received two doses of AZD1222 and some 26 had received two doses of the MenACWY control vaccine. Trial participants were enrolled by age into 18-55, 56-69 and 70-plus year subgroups, with about 150, 27 and 61 TCR-sequenced participants respectively.

The CDR3 regions of human TCRbeta chains were analyzed by immunosequencing. The original pipeline was this. Repertoire TCRs were matched against a reference library of SARS-CoV-2-specific TCRs generated with the MIRA antigen-specificity platform. Breadth was defined as the fraction of unique TCRs that were SARS-CoV-2-associated, and depth was defined as the fraction of total T cells that were SARS-CoV-2-associated. Using the MIRA data, each spike-specific TCR was mapped to the spike region that the TCR reacts to and placed in a CD4 or CD8 class. Log10-transformed breadth and depth values were compared by one-way ANOVA with Sidak's multiple comparisons tests. Drawn from immuneACCESS, this table holds only the in-frame rearrangements with V and J called that TCRdb kept. Clones are partly lost; checked studies trace under half to an unresolved V gene and leave the rest unexplained. V and J calls and clone size are copied from that table; D and trimming were computed from the DNA. This sample comprises tens of thousands of clones, 80% to 90% of them detected only once. The top ten clones comprise about 10% of the sample.

Points on this clone: It lacks a known antigen. Base qualities are not provided; no much larger clone lies one nucleotide away.

General study outcomes and caveats: Spike-specific TCR breadth and depth rose significantly after two AZD1222 doses compared with day 0 and with MenACWY recipients. Because no samples from the day 14 peak response were available, repertoires could be characterized only after the peak T cell response. Conclusions about previously exposed vaccinees are limited, since just six AZD1222 recipients were seropositive for SARS-CoV-2 at baseline. Most participants were white British and females outnumbered males, and the authors suggested that clonal diversity may have been underestimated. Reportedly, almost half of the unique spike-specific TCRs recognized epitopes lying outside the regions that are mutated in the B.1.351 and B.1.1.7 variants. The 56-69-year group was small, and its depth increase did not reach significance, likely because of low power. The whole spike protein was spanned by vaccine-associated CD4 TCRs, and dominant responses were seen in regions 160-218 and 743-854.

Cut back by 0 bases and 7 bases, the V and J ends lie 14 bases apart. Spanning cysteine to phenylalanine, the CDR3 consists of 14 amino acids. The only DNA kept is the CDR3, 42 bases in frame from the first base. The germline V gene encodes CDR1 SGDLS and CDR2 YYNGEE. The sample's time point label is to be understood as: about 28 days (+/-7) after the second vaccine dose. AZD1222 recipients with second doses at about 4 weeks or about 12 weeks were pooled, because spike-specific TCR depth and breadth did not differ between schedules. Samples from vaccinated people were obtained from the UK trials COV001 and COV002, which included a single-blind randomized controlled phase 2/3 trial of AZD1222 (ChAdOx1 nCoV-19) in healthy adults. For TCRbeta chain sequencing, PBMC samples from trial participants were taken at day 0 and at day 28 after the second dose.

Here the chain combines TRBV9 and TRBJ2-7; 5 matching bases give a weak D call of TRBD1. The sequence derives from an adult who received the AZD1222 COVID-19 vaccine. This specimen was peripheral blood, taken 28 days after the second AZD1222 dose. The nucleotide sequence reads TGTGCCAGCAGCGTAGGGACAACTTTAAGGGAGCAGTACTTC. This yields the protein CASSVGTTLREQYF. The full variable domain, with segments outside the CDR3 supplied by the reference TRBV9 and TRBJ2-7 proteins, appears as DSGVTQTPKHLITATGQRVTLRCSPRSGDLSVYWYQQSLDQGLQFLIQYYNGEERAKGNILERFSAQQFPDLHSELNLSSLELGDSALYFCASSVGTTLREQYFGPGTRLTVT.